Given below is one T cell receptor (beta chain) in context. No antigen is known for it. Germline values: CDR1 LNHDA, CDR2 SQIVND (reference sequence). The CDR3 is made up of 16 amino acids. With V trimmed by 1 base and J by 3 bases, 6 bases remained unmatched. The timepoints at which blood was sampled were baseline, cycle 4 day 1, and cycle 7 day 1. Assay: immunoSEQ multiplex PCR; the TCRdb copy retains only in-frame clones and omits some. In the table there are over 90,000 clones, roughly 89% of which are singletons. The sample is drawn from a study of OX40 agonist ivuxolimab in advanced cancers. General study points: Expanded clones were, on average, more numerous in CD8+ T cells than in CD4+.

This TCR derives from an adult with an advanced solid tumor such as melanoma, head and neck, liver or kidney cancer. Sequenced here: CD4+ or CD8+ T cells sorted from blood, sampled in a trial of the OX40 agonist ivuxolimab. This chain joins TRBV19 and TRBJ2-1, with 7 bases fitting TRBD2. The DNA of the CDR3 is TGTGCCAGTAGTATAGGCGCTAGCGGTTTCTACAATGAGCAGTTCTTC. This encodes CASSIGASGFYNEQFF.